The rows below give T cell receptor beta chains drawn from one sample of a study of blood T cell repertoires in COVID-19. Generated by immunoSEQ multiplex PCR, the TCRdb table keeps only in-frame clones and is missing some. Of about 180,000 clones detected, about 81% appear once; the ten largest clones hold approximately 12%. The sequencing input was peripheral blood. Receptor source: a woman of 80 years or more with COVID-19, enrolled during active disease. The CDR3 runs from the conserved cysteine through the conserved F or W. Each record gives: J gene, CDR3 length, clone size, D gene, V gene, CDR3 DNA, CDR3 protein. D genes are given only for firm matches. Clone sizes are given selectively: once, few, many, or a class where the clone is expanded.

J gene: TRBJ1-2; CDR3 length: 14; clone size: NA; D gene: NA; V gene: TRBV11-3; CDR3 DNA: TGTGCCAGCAGCTTATCGGAGGGATACTATGGCTACACCTTC; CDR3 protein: CASSLSEGYYGYTF
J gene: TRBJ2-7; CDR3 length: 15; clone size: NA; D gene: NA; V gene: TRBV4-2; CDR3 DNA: TGTGCCAGCAGACCACTCGGGGGGCCGACCTACGAGCAGTACTTC; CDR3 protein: CASRPLGGPTYEQYF
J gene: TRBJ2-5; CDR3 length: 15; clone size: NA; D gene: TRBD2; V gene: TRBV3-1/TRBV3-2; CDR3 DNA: TGTGCCAGCAGCCAAGATCGAGCGGGAATTGAGACCCAGTACTTC; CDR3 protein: CASSQDRAGIETQYF
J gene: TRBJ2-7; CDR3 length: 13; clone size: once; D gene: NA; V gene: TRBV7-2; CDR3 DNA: TGTGCCAGCAGCAGTAGCCAGTTCCGGGAGCAGTACTTC; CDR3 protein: CASSSSQFREQYF
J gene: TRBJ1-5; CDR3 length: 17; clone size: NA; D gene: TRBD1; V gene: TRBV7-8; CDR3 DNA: TGTGCCAGCAGCGCCTACCCGCCACAGGGGTCCGGCCAGCCCCAGCATTTT; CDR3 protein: CASSAYPPQGSGQPQHF
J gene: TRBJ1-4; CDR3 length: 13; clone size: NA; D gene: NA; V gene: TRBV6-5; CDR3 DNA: TGTGCCAGCAGTCCTGCGGGGATTGAAAAACTGTTTTTT; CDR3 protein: CASSPAGIEKLFF
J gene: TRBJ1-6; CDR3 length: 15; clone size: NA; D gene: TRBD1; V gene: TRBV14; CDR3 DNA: TGTGCCAGCAGCGGTTGGACAGGTTATAATTCACCCCTCCACTTT; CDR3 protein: CASSGWTGYNSPLHF
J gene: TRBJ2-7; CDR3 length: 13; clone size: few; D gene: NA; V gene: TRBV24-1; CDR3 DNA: TGTGCCACCAGTGCGGCAGGGGCCTACGAGCAGTACTTC; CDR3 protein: CATSAAGAYEQYF
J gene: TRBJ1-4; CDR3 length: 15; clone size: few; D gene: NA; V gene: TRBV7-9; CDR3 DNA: TGTGCCAGCAGCTTAACGAGATCCGGGGGGGAAAAACTGTTTTTT; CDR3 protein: CASSLTRSGGEKLFF
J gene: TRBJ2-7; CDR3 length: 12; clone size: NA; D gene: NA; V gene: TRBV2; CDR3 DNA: TGTGCCAGCACCAGCGGGACACGGGAGCAGTACTTC; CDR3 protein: CASTSGTREQYF
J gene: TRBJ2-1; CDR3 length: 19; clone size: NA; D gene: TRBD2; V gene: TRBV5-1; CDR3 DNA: TGCGCCAGCAGCCCCGGACTAGCGGGAGGGTTGAGCTCCTACAATGAGCAGTTCTTC; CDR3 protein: CASSPGLAGGLSSYNEQFF
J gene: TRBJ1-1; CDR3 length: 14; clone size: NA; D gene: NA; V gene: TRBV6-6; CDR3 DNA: TGTGCCAGCAGTAAAAGCACGGTGAACACTGAAGCTTTCTTT; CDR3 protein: CASSKSTVNTEAFF
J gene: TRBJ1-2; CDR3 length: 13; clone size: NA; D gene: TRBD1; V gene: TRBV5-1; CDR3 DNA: TGCGCCAGCAGCTTGGGGGACAGGGTGAGAATCACCTTC; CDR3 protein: CASSLGDRVRITF
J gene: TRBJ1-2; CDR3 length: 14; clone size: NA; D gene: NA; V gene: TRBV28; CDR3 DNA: TGTGCCAGCAGTTCCAGACTTTCTAACTATGGCTACACCTTC; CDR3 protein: CASSSRLSNYGYTF
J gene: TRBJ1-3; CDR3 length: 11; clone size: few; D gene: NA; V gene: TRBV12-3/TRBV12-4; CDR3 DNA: TGTGCCAGCAGTTCCTCGGGAACCATATATTTT; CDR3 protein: CASSSSGTIYF
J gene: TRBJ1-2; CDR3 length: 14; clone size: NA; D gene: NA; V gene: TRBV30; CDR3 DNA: TGTGCCTGGAAAGAGGTCTCCCGGGGTCATGGCTACACCTTC; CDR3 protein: CAWKEVSRGHGYTF
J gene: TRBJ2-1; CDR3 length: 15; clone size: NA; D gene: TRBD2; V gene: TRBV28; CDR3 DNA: TGTGCCAGCAACCCGGGACTAGTCCTCTACAATGAGCAGTTCTTC; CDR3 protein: CASNPGLVLYNEQFF